Shown below are 21 T cell receptor beta chains from a single sample sequenced in a study of OX40 agonist ivuxolimab in advanced cancers. The protocol was immunoSEQ multiplex PCR, while the TCRdb copy is restricted to in-frame clones and leaves out a portion. The sample records 65,000 to 80,000 clones, more than 75% being singletons. The sample consisted of CD4+ or CD8+ T cells sorted from blood, taken in a trial of the OX40 agonist ivuxolimab. Source of these receptors: an adult with an advanced solid tumor such as melanoma, head and neck, liver or kidney cancer.

Only a few counts were recorded for this clone. The V call is TRBV7-9, the J call TRBJ2-2, with 10 bases aligning to TRBD1. The V gene end was trimmed by 1 base and the J gene end by 5 bases; junction bases not matched to a gene: 10. CDR1 and CDR2 from the germline V gene are SEHNR and FQNEAQ (reference sequence). This CDR3 contains 18 residues. CDR3 coding DNA: TGTGCCAGCAGCTTAGTTCGTTTTGGGACAGGGGTTACCGGGGAGCTGTTTTTT. Its protein is CASSLVRFGTGVTGELFF. The full variable domain, in which reference TRBV7-9 and TRBJ2-2 provide the parts outside the CDR3, is DTGVSQNPRHKITKRGQNVTFRCDPISEHNRLYWYRQTLGQGPEFLTYFQNEAQLEKSRLLSDRFSAERPKGSFSTLEIQRTEQGDSAMYLCASSLVRFGTGVTGELFFGEGSRLTVL.

As DNA, the CDR3 is TGTGCCAGCAGTTCGAACACCGGGGAGCTGTTTTTT. It is translated as CASSSNTGELFF. This sequence joins TRBV6-6 and TRBJ2-2; D is unclear. The CDR3 is made up of 12 amino acids. V lost 4 bases, J lost 0 bases, and 0 bases lay in between. Germline CDR1 reads MNHNY; CDR2 reads SVGAGI (reference sequence).

The chain uses TRBV29-1 and TRBJ1-4, with no clear D. Trimming removed 6 bases at V and 4 bases at J, with 12 bases between. The CDR3 contains 13 residues. Germline V gives CDR1 SQVTM, CDR2 ANQGSEA. The CDR3, as DNA: TGCAGCGTCGCCGGAGGCCTTAATGAAAAACTGTTTTTT. Translation: CSVAGGLNEKLFF. Combining the CDR3 with reference TRBV29-1 and TRBJ1-4 gives the whole variable domain SAVISQKPSRDICQRGTSLTIQCQVDSQVTMMFWYRQQPGQSLTLIATANQGSEATYESGFVIDKFPISRPNLTFSTLTVSNMSPEDSSIYLCSVAGGLNEKLFFGSGTQLSVL.

By sample fraction, this clone is medium-sized. The J gene is TRBJ2-2, the V gene TRBV9, with D unresolved. V shed 3 bases and J shed 7 bases, with 10 bases lying between them. CDR1 SGDLS and CDR2 YYNGEE come from the germline V gene. CDR3 length: 13 amino acids. This chain's CDR3 is CASSGMRSGELFF. CDR3 bases: TGTGCCAGCAGCGGGATGAGAAGCGGGGAGCTGTTTTTT.

This clone was observed a handful of times. This chain uses TRBV25-1 with TRBJ1-6; D not certain. From germline, CDR1 is MGHDK and CDR2 SYGVNS. This CDR3 contains 14 residues. V lost 4 bases to trimming and J lost 6 bases, with 10 bases between them. CDR3 sequence: CASSGPSRNSPLHF. The CDR3 DNA reads TGTGCCAGCAGTGGGCCCTCCCGTAATTCACCCCTCCACTTT.

The chain joins TRBV7-2 to TRBJ2-5; 11 bases are a match to TRBD1. Per the germline V gene, CDR1 is SGHTA and CDR2 is FQGNSA. This CDR3 spans 15 amino acids. The trim removed 1 base at V and 5 bases at J, leaving 3 bases unmatched. CDR3 sequence: CASSLVGDRGETQYF. DNA of the CDR3: TGTGCCAGCAGCTTAGTTGGGGACAGGGGGGAGACCCAGTACTTC.

This chain connects TRBV5-4 to TRBJ1-1; D is unresolved. This CDR3 comprises 12 residues. CDR1 and CDR2 (germline): SGHNT, YYREEE (reference sequence). The V and J ends lost 4 bases and 4 bases respectively, with 8 bases between them. The CDR3 loop reads CASSKISTEAFF. CDR3 DNA sequence: TGTGCCAGCAGCAAGATTAGCACTGAAGCTTTCTTT.

The rearrangement links TRBV5-1 to TRBJ2-2; possible D gene TRBD1, 6 bases. Germline values: CDR1 SGHRS, CDR2 YFSETQ. V was clipped by 1 base and J by 3 bases, with 10 bases between them. There are 15 residues in the CDR3. CDR3 sequence: CASSLWGPHTGELFF. The CDR3 bases are TGCGCCAGCAGCTTGTGGGGGCCCCACACCGGGGAGCTGTTTTTT.

The chain employs TRBV5-1 and TRBJ2-7, with a possible D match to TRBD2 (6 bases). V lost 3 bases and J 4 bases, leaving 20 bases between the germline ends. The germline V gene encodes CDR1 SGHRS and CDR2 YFSETQ. The CDR3 is made up of 16 amino acids. DNA of the CDR3: TGCGCCAGCAGCTCCCGGGTCGGGGGTTTCATTTACGAGCAGTACTTC. Its protein is CASSSRVGGFIYEQYF.

The rearrangement joins TRBV5-1 to TRBJ1-1; D might be TRBD1 (5 bases). Germline CDR1 SGHRS, CDR2 YFSETQ. The CDR3 extends over 15 amino acids. Between the trimmed V and J ends, which lost 4 bases and 0 bases, there was a span of 13 bases. The CDR3 is CASSPQRTLNTEAFF. In nucleotides, the CDR3 is TGCGCCAGCAGCCCACAGCGGACATTGAACACTGAAGCTTTCTTT. The full variable domain, with the rest looked up from reference TRBV5-1 and TRBJ1-1, is KAGVTQTPRYLIKTRGQQVTLSCSPISGHRSVSWYQQTPGQGLQFLFEYFSETQRNKGNFPGRFSGRQFSNSRSEMNVSTLELGDSALYLCASSPQRTLNTEAFFGQGTRLTVV.

The rearrangement links TRBV6-5 to TRBJ2-7, with 8 nucleotides matching TRBD2. The CDR3 is made up of 14 amino acids. The junction had 2 bases not matched to a gene; V was cut back by 4 bases and J by 0 bases. CDR1 is MNHEY, CDR2 SVGAGI, per germline. The CDR3 sequence is CASSLLADSYEQYF. The CDR3 DNA is TGTGCCAGCAGTTTACTAGCGGACTCCTACGAGCAGTACTTC.

The gene calls are TRBV5-4 and TRBJ1-2, with D possibly matching TRBD1 (5 bases). The CDR3 loop spans 15 amino acids. The V gene's germline CDR1 is SGHNT and CDR2 YYREEE (reference sequence). Trimming stripped 3 bases from V and 4 bases from J, with 16 bases between. CDR3 bases: TGTGCCAGCAGCTCGAAAAGGGACTCCGGCTATGGCTACACCTTC. It codes for CASSSKRDSGYGYTF. Supplemented by reference TRBV5-4 and TRBJ1-2, the full variable domain reads ETGVTQSPTHLIKTRGQQVTLRCSSQSGHNTVSWYQQALGQGPQFIFQYYREEENGRGNFPPRFSGLQFPNYSSELNVNALELDDSALYLCASSSKRDSGYGYTFGSGTRLTVV.

V is TRBV10-1 and J is TRBJ2-5, with D unclear. Germline V gene lookup returns CDR1 WNHNN and CDR2 SYGVQD (reference sequence). This CDR3 contains 14 residues. Trimming took 2 bases from V and 0 from J, leaving 7 bases between them. As DNA, the CDR3 is TGCGCCAGCAGTGAGATCGCCAACCAAGAGACCCAGTACTTC. Residues: CASSEIANQETQYF.

The chain combines TRBV27 with TRBJ2-5; 10 bases fit TRBD2. CDR3 length: 17 residues. The junction had 9 bases not matched to a gene; V was cut back by 3 bases and J by 2 bases. Germline loops: CDR1 MNHEY, CDR2 SMNVEV (reference sequence). The CDR3 spells CASSFLAGGRGQETQYF. For the CDR3, the DNA is TGTGCCAGCAGTTTTTTAGCGGGGGGCCGGGGGCAAGAGACCCAGTACTTC.

The chain recombines TRBV27 with TRBJ1-1; 7 bases align to TRBD1. The length of the CDR3 is 14 residues. J lost 2 bases, V lost 6 bases, and 6 bases had no gene match. The germline CDR1 and CDR2 sequences are MNHEY and SMNVEV (reference sequence). CDR3 protein: CASRIRGFNTEAFF. Written as DNA, the CDR3 is TGTGCCAGCAGAATCAGGGGGTTTAACACTGAAGCTTTCTTT.

This clone showed up just once. The chain recombines TRBV10-3 with TRBJ1-1; D is unresolved. The CDR3 has 12 residues. Germline assignment: CDR1 ENHRY and CDR2 SYGVKD. Trimming removed 7 bases from V and 5 bases from J, with 11 bases in between. CDR3: CAIKTDKTEAFF. The CDR3 DNA reads as TGTGCCATCAAGACTGACAAAACTGAAGCTTTCTTT.

The chain couples TRBV19 to TRBJ2-3, with 7 bases lining up with TRBD1. This CDR3 has 13 residues. V lost 4 bases to trimming and J lost 4 bases; unmatched junction nucleotides: 2. Germline assignment: CDR1 LNHDA and CDR2 SQIVND (reference sequence). This CDR3 reads CASSNQGADTQYF. The DNA of the CDR3 is TGTGCCAGTAGTAACCAGGGGGCAGATACGCAGTATTTT.

The rearrangement links TRBV21-1 to TRBJ2-7; the table's D call, TRBD2, has no DNA check behind it. TRBV21-1 is annotated as a pseudogene. There are 10 residues in the CDR3. The CDR3 reads CASSKALGGF. As DNA, the CDR3 is TGTGCCAGCAGCAAAGCGCTGGGGGGGTTC.

This clone was counted a few times. The chain carries TRBV6-5 and TRBJ1-6; 10 bases are a match to TRBD1. CDR3 length equals 15 residues. Germline CDR1 and CDR2: MNHEY and SVGAGI. Trimming removed 6 bases from V and 10 bases from J; junction bases left unmatched: 9. The CDR3 loop is CASSSMDRGRSPLHF. The CDR3 DNA reads TGTGCCAGCAGCTCAATGGACAGGGGGAGGTCACCCCTCCACTTT.

The V call is TRBV18, the J call TRBJ1-2, with 7 bases matching TRBD1. The V gene's germline CDR1 is KGHSH and CDR2 LQKENI. V lost 7 bases to trimming and J lost 2 bases; unmatched junction nucleotides: 19. The CDR3 is 18 residues long. Here the CDR3 reads CASLIDRDSQLSNYGYTF. For the CDR3, the DNA is TGTGCCAGCTTGATCGACCGGGACAGCCAATTATCGAACTATGGCTACACCTTC. The whole variable domain, remainder taken from reference TRBV18 and TRBJ1-2, is NAGVMQNPRHLVRRRGQEARLRCSPMKGHSHVYWYRQLPEEGLKFMVYLQKENIIDESGMPKERFSAEFPKEGPSILRIQQVVRGDSAAYFCASLIDRDSQLSNYGYTFGSGTRLTVV.

V is TRBV5-1 and J is TRBJ1-2; a possible D gene is TRBD1 (5 bases). The CDR3 is made up of 12 amino acids. CDR1 is SGHRS and CDR2 is YFSETQ in the germline V gene. Trimming stripped 8 bases from V and 4 bases from J, with 12 bases between. This CDR3 reads CASFDSTYGYTF. In DNA, the CDR3 is TGCGCCAGTTTCGACAGTACCTATGGCTACACCTTC.